The 14 T cell receptor beta chains presented below share a single source sample, sequenced in a study of shared clonotypes between healthy human individuals. Assay used: immunoSEQ multiplex PCR; TCRdb lists only in-frame clones, some missing. The data hold some 300,000 clones, with less than 75% observed a single time. The sample taken for sequencing was memory CD4+ T cells sorted from blood. Subset specified: CD45RA-negative fraction. Source of these receptors: a man younger than 45 in good health.

The J gene is TRBJ2-3, the V gene TRBV6-1; D is possibly TRBD1 (5 bases). Per germline, CDR1 MNHNS and CDR2 SASEGT. Trimming stripped 6 bases from V and 0 bases from J, with 13 bases between. The CDR3 runs to 15 residues. The CDR3 DNA is TGTGCCAGCAGACGACAGCTTGCTAGCACAGATACGCAGTATTTT. Its translation is CASRRQLASTDTQYF.

The chain recombines TRBV11-2 with TRBJ2-7; perhaps TRBD2 as D (5 bases). Germline CDR1 is SGHAT and CDR2 is FQNNGV. V lost 2 bases, J lost 4 bases, and 9 bases lay in between. This CDR3 has 13 amino acids. DNA for the CDR3: TGTGCCAGCAGCTTATACCGCGGGTACGAGCAGTACTTC. It is translated as CASSLYRGYEQYF.

The J gene is TRBJ2-3, the V gene TRBV14, with 12 nucleotides matching TRBD2. Germline CDR1 and CDR2: SGHDN and FVKESK. This CDR3 is built from 16 residues. J was trimmed by 8 bases and V by 4 bases; bases with no gene match: 10. The CDR3 bases are TGTGCCAGCAGCCCGCCCCTAGCGGGAGGGCCTGGTACGCAGTATTTT. It yields the protein CASSPPLAGGPGTQYF.

The CDR3 DNA reads as TGTGCCAGCAGGTCCCCTCCGGAGACCCAGTACTTC. Protein: CASRSPPETQYF. V is TRBV6-5 and J is TRBJ2-5; no definite D call. V was shortened by 6 bases and J by 5 bases, with 10 bases between the two germline ends. This CDR3 is built from 12 residues. Germline V gene sequence: CDR1 MNHEY, CDR2 SVGAGI.

With regard to this clone: One base away lies a much larger clone, so this may be a sequencing read error. Distinct nucleotide sequences in the sample also encode this CDR3. V is TRBV5-4 and J is TRBJ2-5; 7 bases are shared with TRBD1. Germline-derived CDR1 and CDR2 are SGHNT and YYREEE (reference sequence). Germline trimming cut 0 bases from V and 2 bases from J; bases unmatched to any gene: 1. This CDR3 has 14 amino acids. The CDR3 is CASSLARGQETQYF. CDR3 bases: TGTGCCAGCAGCTTGGCCAGGGGGCAAGAGACCCAGTACTTC.

The rearrangement uses TRBV19 and TRBJ1-1; D perhaps matches TRBD1 (6 bases). Per the germline V gene, CDR1 is LNHDA and CDR2 is SQIVND (reference sequence). CDR3 length equals 13 residues. The ends were cut back, 3 bases at V and 7 bases at J, with 12 bases in the middle. For the CDR3, the DNA is TGTGCCAGTAGTATCATGGGGGCTGGTGAAGCTTTCTTT. Its translation is CASSIMGAGEAFF.

V is TRBV29-1 and J is TRBJ1-2; tentative D call: TRBD1 (5 bases). Trimming left V 4 bases short and J 8 bases short, with 11 bases between. This CDR3 contains 11 residues. The V gene's germline CDR1 is SQVTM and CDR2 ANQGSEA. CDR3 in DNA: TGCAGCGTTGGGTCTGGGGGGGGCTACACCTTC. Translating it yields CSVGSGGGYTF.

This chain links TRBV5-1 with TRBJ1-4; D not resolved. This CDR3 spans 15 amino acids. Per the germline V gene, CDR1 is SGHRS and CDR2 is YFSETQ. V was pared by 0 bases and J by 5 bases, with 11 bases between. The CDR3, as DNA: TGCGCCAGCAGCTTGGGGCGGATAGAAAATGAAAAACTGTTTTTT. Amino acids: CASSLGRIENEKLFF.

This clone has only one observation. The chain joins TRBV4-2 to TRBJ2-2; D is ambiguous. The CDR3 runs to 16 residues. With 3 bases removed from V and 1 base from J, the gap between germline ends came to 12 bases. Per germline, CDR1 LGHNA and CDR2 YNFKEQ. This chain's CDR3 is CASSQAKSQNTGELFF. DNA for the CDR3: TGTGCCAGCAGCCAGGCGAAATCGCAGAACACCGGGGAGCTGTTTTTT.

Note on this clone: Other DNA variants within this sample encode the same CDR3. The gene calls are TRBV10-1 and TRBJ2-2; a possible D gene is TRBD2 (6 bases). Trimming removed 2 bases from V and 5 bases from J, with 6 bases in between. CDR3 length equals 13 residues. Germline lookup yields CDR1 WNHNN and CDR2 SYGVQD (reference sequence). The CDR3 protein is CASSERETGELFF. CDR3 bases: TGCGCCAGCAGTGAGCGGGAGACCGGGGAGCTGTTTTTT.

The sample holds one count of this clone. The rearrangement uses TRBV28 and TRBJ2-5; 11 bases map to TRBD2. Germline V gene lookup returns CDR1 MDHEN and CDR2 SYDVKM. With 3 bases clipped from V and 2 bases from J, the junction kept 5 bases outside the gene matches. The CDR3 covers 16 residues. The CDR3 DNA follows: TGTGCCAGCAGTTTTTGGACTAGCGGGTTACAAGAGACCCAGTACTTC. Amino acid sequence: CASSFWTSGLQETQYF.

The V call is TRBV28, the J call TRBJ2-1; 14 bases map to TRBD2. J gave up 7 bases and V 5 bases, and 4 bases lay outside the gene matches. The V gene's germline CDR1 is MDHEN and CDR2 SYDVKM. This CDR3 has 15 residues. CDR3 sequence reads: CASSPRLAGGNEQFF. CDR3 in DNA: TGTGCCAGCAGTCCGCGACTAGCGGGAGGGAATGAGCAGTTCTTC.

The chain carries TRBV29-1 and TRBJ2-1; D is unresolved. V lost 7 bases and J 0 bases, leaving 13 bases between the germline ends. Germline V CDR1 and CDR2: SQVTM, ANQGSEA. The CDR3 contains 14 residues. CDR3 DNA sequence: TGCAGCGCTCGTCCCGTGCTCTCCTACAATGAGCAGTTCTTC. It yields the protein CSARPVLSYNEQFF.

This chain connects TRBV28 to TRBJ1-2, with D tentatively TRBD1 (5 bases). The CDR3 totals 14 residues. Germline CDR1 and CDR2: MDHEN and SYDVKM. Trimming stripped 8 bases from V and 4 bases from J, with 17 bases between. The CDR3: CASRTPRGGYGYTF. The CDR3 nucleotides are TGTGCCAGCCGTACCCCCCGGGGGGGCTATGGCTACACCTTC.